This T cell receptor beta chain is drawn from a study of technical replicates of blood from several donors. The CDR3 contains 15 residues. CDR1 is SGHTS and CDR2 is YDEGEE in the germline V gene. The V gene lost 4 bases and the J gene lost 4 bases, with 18 bases spanning the gap. Assay used: immunoSEQ multiplex PCR; TCRdb lists only in-frame clones, some missing. The sample lists some 100,000 clones, 95% to 96% occurring once. The sequenced sample was T cells isolated from PBMCs. The rearrangement uses TRBV5-8 and TRBJ2-7, with D possibly TRBD2 on 6 matching bases. This sequence originates from a human donor in good health. The CDR3 DNA is TGTGCCAGCAGCCCTTGGGACTTTTCCGATTACGAGCAGTACTTC. Translating gives CASSPWDFSDYEQYF.